A selection of T cell receptor beta chains follows, all from one sample in a study of shared clonotypes between healthy human individuals. Some clones are missing from TCRdb's copy, which holds only in-frame ones; the method was immunoSEQ multiplex PCR. The repertoire has some 2,000,000 clones, 90% to 95% of them found once; the top ten carry under 0.15%. The sample comprised naive CD4+ T cells sorted from blood. The receptors stem from a man between 18 and 29 years old in good health. The CDR3 runs from the conserved cysteine through the conserved F or W. The D gene is left open where the match is weak.

V gene	J gene	D gene	CDR3 DNA	CDR3 protein
TRBV21-1	TRBJ1-5	-	TGTGCCAGCAGCATTCCACCGGGACATCCGAGCAATCAGCCCCAGCATTTT	CASSIPPGHPSNQPQHF
TRBV10-2	TRBJ1-1	TRBD1	TGCGCCAGCAGAGGAACAGGGGGCTATCGGAACACTGAAGCTTTCTTT	CASRGTGGYRNTEAFF
TRBV27	TRBJ1-6	-	TGTGCCAGCAGTTTATCTCCCCCTTGGTTTTTCGATTCACCCCTCCACTTT	CASSLSPPWFFDSPLHF
TRBV7-2	TRBJ2-1	-	TGTGCCAGCAGCTTAGCGGGCAGTTTGCAGTTCTTC	CASSLAGSLQFF
TRBV2	TRBJ1-4	TRBD1	TGTGCCAGCAGTAGGGACAGGGGGAACGAAAAACTGTTTTTT	CASSRDRGNEKLFF
TRBV9	TRBJ2-2	TRBD2	TGTGCCAGCAGCGCCTTGGGACTAGCTGCCGGGGAGCTGTTTTTT	CASSALGLAAGELFF
TRBV5-1	TRBJ2-7	-	TGCGCCAGCAGCTTGGGTGGACAGAACACTGACGAGCAGTACTTC	CASSLGGQNTDEQYF
TRBV19	TRBJ1-5	-	TGTGCCAGTAAAGATTTCAATCAGCCCCAGCATTTT	CASKDFNQPQHF
TRBV2	TRBJ2-5	TRBD2	TGTGCCGGCTCGGGGACTAGTCAAGAGACCCAGTACTTC	CAGSGTSQETQYF
TRBV2	TRBJ2-1	-	TGTGCCAGCAGCCCGGACAGAACTAACAATGAGCAGTTCTTC	CASSPDRTNNEQFF
TRBV4-1	TRBJ2-5	TRBD1	TGCGCCAGCAGCCATTATTACGGGGACAGGTTCTTGGAGACCCAGTACTTC	CASSHYYGDRFLETQYF
TRBV7-2	TRBJ2-4	-	TGTGCCAGCAGTCTCGCCCAGCTAAACATTCAGTACTTC	CASSLAQLNIQYF
TRBV5-4	TRBJ2-7	-	TGTGCCAGCAGCTTTTCGATTTATGAGGGCCCCTACGAGCAGTACTTC	CASSFSIYEGPYEQYF
TRBV28	TRBJ1-2	-	TGTGCCAGCAGCAAACAGGGAGGCTATGGCTACACCTTC	CASSKQGGYGYTF
TRBV5-1	TRBJ2-2	-	TGCGCCAGCAGCTTGGTGGACAACACCGGGGAGCTGTTTTTT	CASSLVDNTGELFF
TRBV9	TRBJ1-2	-	TGTGCCAGCAGTGACGACAGATTCTATGGCTACACCTTC	CASSDDRFYGYTF
TRBV7-8	TRBJ1-3	TRBD1	TGTGCCAGCAGCTCGGCAGGGGGTATCGGAAACACCATATATTTT	CASSSAGGIGNTIYF
TRBV5-1	TRBJ1-2	-	TGCGCCAGCAGCCAGGGGACGGAGGAGGCCTATGGCTACACCTTC	CASSQGTEEAYGYTF
TRBV6-5	TRBJ1-5	-	TGTGCCAGCAGTTATTCAGGGGTAAGCAATCAGCCCCAGCATTTT	CASSYSGVSNQPQHF
TRBV7-9	TRBJ2-1	TRBD2	TGTGCCAGCAGCTATAGTGCCGGGGGGAATGAGCAGTTCTTC	CASSYSAGGNEQFF
TRBV10-2	TRBJ1-1	-	TGCGCCAGCAGTGAGCAGGGCGGTACTGAAGCTTTCTTT	CASSEQGGTEAFF
TRBV30	TRBJ1-6	TRBD1	TGTGCCTGGAGCACTAGACAGGGGATGGATTCACCCCTCCACTTT	CAWSTRQGMDSPLHF
TRBV10-3	TRBJ2-7	-	TGTGCCATCAGTGGACAGCAAATCTCCTACGAGCAGTACTTC	CAISGQQISYEQYF
TRBV2	TRBJ2-1	-	TGTGCCAGCTCACCGCGGGATCGTGAGCAGTTCTTC	CASSPRDREQFF
TRBV6-4	TRBJ2-6	TRBD2	TGTGCCAGCCGGGGGGACTCTGGGGCCAACGTCCTGACTTTC	CASRGDSGANVLTF
TRBV4-1	TRBJ1-1	-	TGCGCCACTCAGGGAGGCACTGAAGCTTTCTTT	CATQGGTEAFF
TRBV9	TRBJ1-3	-	TGTGCCAGCAGCGTAGGGCCCCCGGGAACTGGAAACACCATATATTTT	CASSVGPPGTGNTIYF
TRBV19	TRBJ1-5	TRBD1	TGTGCCAGTAGTGGGGTGGGACAGGGCAATCAGCCCCAGCATTTT	CASSGVGQGNQPQHF
TRBV10-3	TRBJ2-5	-	TGTGCCATCAGCGCGGACCAGGGGCAGACCCAGTACTTC	CAISADQGQTQYF
TRBV6-5	TRBJ2-7	TRBD1	TGTGCCACCCTAGGACAGGCCCTCGAGCAGTACTTC	CATLGQALEQYF
TRBV29-1	TRBJ1-1	TRBD1	TGCAGCGTTCAGACAGGGACTAACACTGAAGCTTTCTTT	CSVQTGTNTEAFF
TRBV15	TRBJ2-7	-	TGTGCCACCAGCAGAGATTGGGACCGCTCCTACGAGCAGTACTTC	CATSRDWDRSYEQYF
TRBV5-5	TRBJ2-5	-	TGTGCCAGCACCAAGACAGGGAGGGAGCAAGAGACCCAGTACTTC	CASTKTGREQETQYF
TRBV5-1	TRBJ2-7	-	TGCGCCAGCAGCTTGGGGCGGCGGACCCAAGAAAACTACGAGCAGTACTTC	CASSLGRRTQENYEQYF
TRBV6-6	TRBJ2-1	-	TGTGCCAGCAGTTACCCCGCGTCGGATGAGCAGTTCTTC	CASSYPASDEQFF
TRBV18	TRBJ2-5	TRBD2	TGTGCCAGCTCTCCCGGGACTAGCGGGAGCGGCCAAGAGACCCAGTACTTC	CASSPGTSGSGQETQYF
TRBV25-1	TRBJ2-7	-	TGTGCCAGCAGTGGGGCAGGGGAATACGAGCAGTACTTC	CASSGAGEYEQYF
TRBV7-6	TRBJ2-3	-	TGTGCCAGCACCAACCCGGGCACAGATACGCAGTATTTT	CASTNPGTDTQYF
TRBV6-1	TRBJ1-2	-	TGTGCCAGCGCGGTTGGAGCTACGGGGGACTATGGCTACACCTTC	CASAVGATGDYGYTF
TRBV27	TRBJ1-5	-	TGTGCCAGCAGTTTATTGGGGCAGGGGAATCAGCCCCAGCATTTT	CASSLLGQGNQPQHF
TRBV11-2	TRBJ1-2	-	TGTGCCAGCAGCTTAGGTCAGGGGCTGAGTGGCTACACCTTC	CASSLGQGLSGYTF
TRBV6-6	TRBJ2-1	-	TGTGCCAGCACCCAACGAGGTGCAGCGATCCATGAGCAGTTCTTC	CASTQRGAAIHEQFF
TRBV25-1	TRBJ1-1	-	TGTGCCAGCAGTGAACTCGGAATGAACACTGAAGCTTTCTTT	CASSELGMNTEAFF